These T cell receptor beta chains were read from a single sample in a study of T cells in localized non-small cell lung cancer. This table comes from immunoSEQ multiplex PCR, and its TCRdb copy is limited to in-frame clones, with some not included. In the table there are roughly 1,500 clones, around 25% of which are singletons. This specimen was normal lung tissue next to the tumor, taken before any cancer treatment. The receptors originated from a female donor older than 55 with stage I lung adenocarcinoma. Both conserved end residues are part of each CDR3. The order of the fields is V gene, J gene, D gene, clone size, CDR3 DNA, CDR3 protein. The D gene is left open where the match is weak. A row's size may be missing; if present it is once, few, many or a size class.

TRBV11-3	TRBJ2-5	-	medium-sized	TGTGCCAGCAGCTCGACGTCTGGACCCACATTAGAGACCCAGTACTTC	CASSSTSGPTLETQYF
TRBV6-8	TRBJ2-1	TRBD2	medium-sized	TGTGCCAGCAGTTACTCGAGCGGGAGGGATGAGCAGTTCTTC	CASSYSSGRDEQFF
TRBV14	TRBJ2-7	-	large	TGTGCCAGCAGCCACCAAATCGGACTACCCTACGAGCAGTACTTC	CASSHQIGLPYEQYF
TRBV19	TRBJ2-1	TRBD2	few	TGTGCCAGTAGTATGAAAGCGGGGCCCCACAATGAGCAGTTCTTC	CASSMKAGPHNEQFF
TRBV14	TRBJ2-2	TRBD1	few	TGTGCCAGCAGCCAAGATCGACAGGGGAGTACCGGGGAGCTGTTTTTT	CASSQDRQGSTGELFF
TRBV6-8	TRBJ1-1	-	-	TGTGCCAGCAGTGAGGGGGGGCGCGAGACTGAAGCTTTCTTT	CASSEGGRETEAFF
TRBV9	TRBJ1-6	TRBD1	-	TGTGCCAGCAGTCTCTCGGCAGGGGGCTTTAGCTCACCCCTCCACTTT	CASSLSAGGFSSPLHF
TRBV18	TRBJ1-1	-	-	TGTGCCAGCTCAGGCAACCGGGACACCATTTTGGACACTGAAGCTTTCTTT	CASSGNRDTILDTEAFF
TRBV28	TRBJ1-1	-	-	TGTGCCAGCAGTTTTCAGGGAATCACTGAAGCTTTCTTT	CASSFQGITEAFF
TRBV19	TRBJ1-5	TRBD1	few	TGTGCCAGTAGTATAGGGACAGGGCGGACTCAGCCCCAGCATTTT	CASSIGTGRTQPQHF
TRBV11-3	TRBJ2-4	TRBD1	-	TGTGCCAGCAGCAGACAGGGTAGTGTAAACATTCAGTACTTC	CASSRQGSVNIQYF
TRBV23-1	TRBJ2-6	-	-	TGCGCCAGCAGTCACTACGTTAACAGGGCTGTTTCTGGGGCCAACGTCCTGACTTTC	CASSHYVNRAVSGANVLTF
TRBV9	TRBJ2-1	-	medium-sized	TGTGCCAGCAGCTGGGGGGGCTCTCTGATATACAATGAGCAGTTCTTC	CASSWGGSLIYNEQFF
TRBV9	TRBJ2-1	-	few	TGTGCCAGCAGCACGGGAGAGGGCTACAATGAGCAGTTCTTC	CASSTGEGYNEQFF
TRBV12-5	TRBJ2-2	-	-	TGTGCTAGTGGTTCCAGGGGGGAAGCCGGGGAGCTGTTTTTT	CASGSRGEAGELFF
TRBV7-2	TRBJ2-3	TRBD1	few	TGTGCCAGCAGCACCGGACAGGGGACCGATACGCAGTATTTT	CASSTGQGTDTQYF
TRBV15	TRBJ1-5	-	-	TGTGCCACCAGCACATTCCCCCCCCAAGGGGACCAGCCCCAGCATTTT	CATSTFPPQGDQPQHF
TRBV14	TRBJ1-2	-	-	TGTGCCAGCAGCCAAGAGGAGGGGGGGCAATTCGGCTATGGCTACACCTTC	CASSQEEGGQFGYGYTF
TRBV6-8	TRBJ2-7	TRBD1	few	TGTGCCAGCGAACAATTGAGCAGGGGGCACGAGCAGTACTTC	CASEQLSRGHEQYF
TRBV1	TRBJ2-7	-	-	TGCGCCAGCAGCCAAGATATTCAACTAGCGGTTCCAAAGCAGTACTTC	CASSQDIQLAVPKQYF
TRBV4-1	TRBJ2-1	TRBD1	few	TGCGCCAGCAGCCACCCGGGACAGGGAAACTATGAGCAGTTCTTC	CASSHPGQGNYEQFF
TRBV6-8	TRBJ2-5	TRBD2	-	TGTGCCAGCAGACTAGCGGGAGGGCCGGAGACCCAGTACTTC	CASRLAGGPETQYF
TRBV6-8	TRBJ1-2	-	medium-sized	TGTGCCAGCCGGCGTCAGCAGGTCTATGGCTACACCTTC	CASRRQQVYGYTF
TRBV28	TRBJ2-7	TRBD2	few	TGTGCCAGCAGTCCGTCTAGCGGGCTTACCTACGAGCAGTACTTC	CASSPSSGLTYEQYF
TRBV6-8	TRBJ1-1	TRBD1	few	TGTGCCAGCAGTTACGGCAGGGGGCGGACTGAAGCTTTCTTT	CASSYGRGRTEAFF
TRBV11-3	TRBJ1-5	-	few	TGTGCCAGCAGCTCCTTGAGCGGAGCCGGGGTCAGCAATCAGCCCCAGCATTTT	CASSSLSGAGVSNQPQHF
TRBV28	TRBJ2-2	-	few	TGTGCCAGCAGTCTGAACACCGGGGAGCTGTTTTTT	CASSLNTGELFF
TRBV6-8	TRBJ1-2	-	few	TGTGCCAGCAGTTCCCTAAGTCAGGGTGGCTACACCTTC	CASSSLSQGGYTF
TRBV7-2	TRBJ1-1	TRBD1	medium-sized	TGTGCCAGCAGGCGGACAGGGAACACTGAAGCTTTCTTT	CASRRTGNTEAFF
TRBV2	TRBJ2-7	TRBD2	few	TGTGCCAGCAGCCCCGGGACTAGCGGTACCAAGCAGTACTTC	CASSPGTSGTKQYF
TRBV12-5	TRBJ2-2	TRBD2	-	TGTGCTAGTGGTTTGCCCCGGTGGGAGGGCGCCGGGGAGCTGTTTTTT	CASGLPRWEGAGELFF
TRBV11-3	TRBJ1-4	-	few	TGTGCCAGCAGCTTATCCCTCAGCGGGGAAAAACTGTTTTTT	CASSLSLSGEKLFF
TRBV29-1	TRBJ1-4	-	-	TGCAGCGTTGGGGAGGCTAATGAAAAACTGTTTTTT	CSVGEANEKLFF
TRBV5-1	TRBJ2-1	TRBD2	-	TGCGCCAGCAGCGGGATAGCGGGAGCAGCCTACAATGAGCAGTTCTTC	CASSGIAGAAYNEQFF
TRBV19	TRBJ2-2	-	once	TGTGCCAGTACATGGAGCGAAAGGTCCGGGGAGCTGTTTTTT	CASTWSERSGELFF
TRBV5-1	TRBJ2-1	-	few	TGCGCCAGCAGCTTGGGGCGGCAGAGCTCCTACAATGAGCAGTTCTTC	CASSLGRQSSYNEQFF
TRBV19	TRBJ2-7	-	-	TGTGCCAGTAGTAATCCGGGGGACCGCTACGAGCAGTACTTC	CASSNPGDRYEQYF
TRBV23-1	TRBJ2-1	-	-	TGCGCCAGCAGCCAAGAATGGGCTAGCGACGGTGAGCAGTTCTTC	CASSQEWASDGEQFF
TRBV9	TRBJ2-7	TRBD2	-	TGTGCCAGTTTGACTAGCGGGTCCTACGAGCAGTACTTC	CASLTSGSYEQYF
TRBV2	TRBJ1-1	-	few	TGTGCCAGCAGTGAAGCAGGGGGGGGTACTGAAGCTTTCTTT	CASSEAGGGTEAFF
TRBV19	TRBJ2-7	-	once	TGTGCCAGTAGTATAGGCGGAGGGGACGAGCAGTACTTC	CASSIGGGDEQYF
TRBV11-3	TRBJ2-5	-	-	TGTGCCAGCAGCCGAGAACAGGGATCCGTCCGGCAAGAGACCCAGTACTTC	CASSREQGSVRQETQYF
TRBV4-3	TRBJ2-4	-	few	TGCGCCAGCAGCCAACCGTTTATGAGTCAAAACATTCAGTACTTC	CASSQPFMSQNIQYF
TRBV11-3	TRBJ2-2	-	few	TGTGCCAGCAGCTTAGATCAATGGCGGCAGGGGAACACCGGGGAGCTGTTTTTT	CASSLDQWRQGNTGELFF
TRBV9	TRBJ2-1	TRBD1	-	TGTGCCAGCAGTTCACCGGGACAGGCAAAGAATGAGCAGTTCTTC	CASSSPGQAKNEQFF
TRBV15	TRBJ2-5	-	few	TGTGCCACGGGGGGGCGGGAGAGCCAAGAGACCCAGTACTTC	CATGGRESQETQYF
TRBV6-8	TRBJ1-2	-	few	TGTGCCAGCAGCCGCGCGGGGGGGACCGTGGCTAACTATGGCTACACCTTC	CASSRAGGTVANYGYTF
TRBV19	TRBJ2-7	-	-	TGTGCCAGTAGTATTATCGGGGAGGTGGGGTACGAGCAGTACTTC	CASSIIGEVGYEQYF
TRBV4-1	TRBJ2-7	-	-	TGCGCCAGCAGCCAAACAGGGGGCCTAGCGGGAGTTGCCTACGAGCAGTACTTC	CASSQTGGLAGVAYEQYF
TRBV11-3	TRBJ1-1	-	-	TGTGCCAGCAGCTTAGTTCACGCTTACACTGAAGCTTTCTTT	CASSLVHAYTEAFF
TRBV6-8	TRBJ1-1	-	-	TGTGCCAGCAGGCCTCTTGACTCGAACACTGAAGCTTTCTTT	CASRPLDSNTEAFF
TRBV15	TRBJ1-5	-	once	TGTGCCACCAGCAGAGATGTGGGAGATCAGCCCCAGCATTTT	CATSRDVGDQPQHF
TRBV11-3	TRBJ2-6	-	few	TGTGCCAGCAGCTTAGACCGGTGGTTGCCCGATTCTGGGGCCAACGTCCTGACTTTC	CASSLDRWLPDSGANVLTF
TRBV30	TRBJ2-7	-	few	TGTGCCTGGAGTCTGACGGGTAGCGGCCTTTACGAGCAGTACTTC	CAWSLTGSGLYEQYF
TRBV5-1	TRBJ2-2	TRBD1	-	TGCGCCAGCAGAATACAGGGGGCGGACACCGGGGAGCTGTTTTTT	CASRIQGADTGELFF
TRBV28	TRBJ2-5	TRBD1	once	TGTGCCAGCAGTCCATCACAGGGGGCTATTGTGAAGACCCAGTACTTC	CASSPSQGAIVKTQYF
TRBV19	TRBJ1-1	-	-	TGTGCCAGTACCCCAGGTAGTGGGAACACTGAAGCTTTCTTT	CASTPGSGNTEAFF